The clone carrying this TCR beta chain showed up just a few times. Its antigen is not known. CDR1 and CDR2 (germline): SGHRS, YFSETQ. Trimming pared 5 bases from V and 0 bases from J, leaving 7 bases between. The CDR3 loop spans 13 amino acids. As every portion of the isolated RNA was reverse transcribed, the sequencing read expressed TCRB transcripts. TCRdb's copy holds only in-frame clones and misses some; the assay was immunoSEQ multiplex PCR. The sample has 900,000 or so clones, roughly 16% seen once. The data stem from a study of beta chain features in type 1 diabetes. Study-wide background: All samples combined gave 107,917,701 sorted cells for examination. Findings of the study overall: A pattern of fewer insertions and more deletions at VDJ junctions was seen in type 1 diabetes patients. A closer apparent resemblance between naive, central memory and Treg TCRB repertoires was seen in patients than in healthy donors.

Source material: naive CD4+ T cells from blood. This TCR was recovered from a woman younger than 35 in good health. The chain couples TRBV5-1 to TRBJ2-3; D not certain. Written as DNA, the CDR3 is TGCGCCAGCAGGGACCCTAGCACAGATACGCAGTATTTT. It codes for CASRDPSTDTQYF.